One sample yielded the 4 T cell receptor beta chains listed below, sequenced in a study of blood T cell repertoires in COVID-19. The protocol was immunoSEQ multiplex PCR, while the TCRdb copy is restricted to in-frame clones and leaves out a portion. This table holds around 130,000 clones, 60% to 80% found once. Sequencing used peripheral blood. These receptors were obtained from a human donor in a cohort sampled during active COVID-19.

V and J are TRBV30 and TRBJ2-7; the match to TRBD1 covers 10 bases. J was trimmed by 6 bases and V by 6 bases; bases with no gene match: 8. The CDR3 sequence is 13 residues long. Germline V gene lookup returns CDR1 GTSNPN and CDR2 SVGIG (reference sequence). The CDR3 region has the DNA TGTGCCTGCTGGCGGAGGACAGGGGGCGAGCAGTACTTC. It yields the protein CACWRRTGGEQYF.

The chain uses TRBV24-1 and TRBJ1-1; D remains unclear. The V and J ends lost 9 bases and 1 base respectively, with 11 bases between them. Germline CDR1 reads KGHDR; CDR2 reads SFDVKD. CDR3 length: 13 residues. CDR3 nucleotides: TGTGCCACCCGTTCGGGTTGGAACACTGAAGCTTTCTTT. Translation gives CATRSGWNTEAFF.

This clone has just one count. This chain links TRBV6-1 with TRBJ2-5; D is ambiguous. V was trimmed by 1 base and J by 4 bases, leaving 16 bases between them. This CDR3 has 16 amino acids. CDR1 MNHNS and CDR2 SASEGT come from the germline V gene. The CDR3 DNA follows: TGTGCCAGCAGTGAAGGGAGAGGTAGAGAAGGAGAGACCCAGTACTTC. Its translation: CASSEGRGREGETQYF.

The chain combines TRBV2 with TRBJ1-1, with 7 positions matching TRBD1. Losses at the gene ends were 3 bases for V and 3 bases for J; bases not matched to a gene: 13. The CDR3 length is 17 residues. Germline CDR1 reads SNHLY; CDR2 reads FYNNEI. The DNA of the CDR3 is TGTGCCAGCAGTGATTGGACCTTGACAGGGTATGACACTGAAGCTTTCTTT. Translation: CASSDWTLTGYDTEAFF.